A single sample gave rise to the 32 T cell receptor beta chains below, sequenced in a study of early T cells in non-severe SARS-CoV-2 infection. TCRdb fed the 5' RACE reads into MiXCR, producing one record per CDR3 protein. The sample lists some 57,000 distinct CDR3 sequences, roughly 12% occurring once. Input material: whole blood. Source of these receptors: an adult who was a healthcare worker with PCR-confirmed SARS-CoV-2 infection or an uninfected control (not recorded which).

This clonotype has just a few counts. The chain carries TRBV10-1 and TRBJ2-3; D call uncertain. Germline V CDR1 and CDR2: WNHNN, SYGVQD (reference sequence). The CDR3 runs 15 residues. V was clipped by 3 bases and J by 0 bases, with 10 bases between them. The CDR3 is CASSDSTESTDTQYF. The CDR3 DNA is TGCGCCAGCAGTGACTCGACGGAAAGCACAGATACGCAGTATTTT.

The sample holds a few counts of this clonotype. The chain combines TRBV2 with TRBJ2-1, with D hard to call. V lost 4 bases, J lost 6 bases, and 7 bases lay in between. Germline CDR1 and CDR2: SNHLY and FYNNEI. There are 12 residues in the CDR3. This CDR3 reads CASSGQTNEQFF. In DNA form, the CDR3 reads TGTGCCAGCAGTGGCCAGACCAATGAGCAGTTCTTC.

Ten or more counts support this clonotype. CDR3: CASSRASREQFF. Written as DNA, the CDR3 is TGTGCCAGCAGCAGAGCCTCCCGGGAGCAGTTCTTC. The genes are TRBV7-2 and TRBJ2-1; no reliable D call. V was cut by 5 bases and J by 10 bases, with 12 bases left in between. The CDR3 sequence is 12 residues long. Germline V CDR1 and CDR2: SGHTA, FQGNSA.

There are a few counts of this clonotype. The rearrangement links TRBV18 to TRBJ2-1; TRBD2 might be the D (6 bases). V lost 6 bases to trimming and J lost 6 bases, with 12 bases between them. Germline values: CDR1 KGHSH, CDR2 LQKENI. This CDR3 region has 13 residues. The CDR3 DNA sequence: TGTGCCAGCTCCGAGGGACTGACCAATGAGCAGTTCTTC. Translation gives CASSEGLTNEQFF. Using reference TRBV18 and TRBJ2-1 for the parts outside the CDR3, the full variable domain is NAGVMQNPRHLVRRRGQEARLRCSPMKGHSHVYWYRQLPEEGLKFMVYLQKENIIDESGMPKERFSAEFPKEGPSILRIQQVVRGDSAAYFCASSEGLTNEQFFGPGTRLTVL.

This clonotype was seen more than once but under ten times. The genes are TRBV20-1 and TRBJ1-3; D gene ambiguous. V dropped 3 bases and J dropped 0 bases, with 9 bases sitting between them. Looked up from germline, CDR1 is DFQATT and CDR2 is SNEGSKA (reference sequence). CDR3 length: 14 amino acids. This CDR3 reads CSASFPNSGNTIYF. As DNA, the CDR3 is TGCAGTGCTAGTTTTCCCAACTCTGGAAACACCATATATTTT.

Here the CDR3 reads CASSRPGSGETQYF. Written as DNA, the CDR3 is TGTGCCAGCAGTCGGCCGGGGTCAGGAGAGACCCAGTACTTC. The J gene is TRBJ2-5, the V gene TRBV5-6; D is possibly TRBD2 (5 bases). V was cut by 5 bases and J by 4 bases, with 15 bases left in between. The V gene's germline CDR1 is SGHDT and CDR2 YYEEEE. The CDR3 has 14 amino acids. The entire variable domain, with the rest obtained from reference TRBV5-6 and TRBJ2-5, is as follows: DAGVTQSPTHLIKTRGQQVTLRCSPKSGHDTVSWYQQALGQGPQFIFQYYEEEERQRGNFPDRFSGHQFPNYSSELNVNALLLGDSALYLCASSRPGSGETQYFGPGTRLLVL.

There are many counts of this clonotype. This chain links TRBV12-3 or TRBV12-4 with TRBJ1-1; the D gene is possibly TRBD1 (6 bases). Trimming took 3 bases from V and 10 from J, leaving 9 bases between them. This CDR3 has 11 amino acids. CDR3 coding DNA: TGTGCCAGCAGTTTCGGACAGCTAGCTTTCTTT. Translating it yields CASSFGQLAFF.

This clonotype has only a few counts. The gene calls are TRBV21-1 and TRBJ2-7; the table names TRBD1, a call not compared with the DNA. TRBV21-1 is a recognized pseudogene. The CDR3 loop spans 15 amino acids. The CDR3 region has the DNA TGTGCCAGCAGCAAACCGACAGGCCTCTCCTACGAGCAGTACTTC. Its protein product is CASSKPTGLSYEQYF.

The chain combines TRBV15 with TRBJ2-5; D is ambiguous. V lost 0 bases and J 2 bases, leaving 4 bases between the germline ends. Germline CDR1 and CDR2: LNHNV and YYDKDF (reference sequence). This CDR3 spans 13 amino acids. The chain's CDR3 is CATSREAQETQYF. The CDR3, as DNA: TGTGCCACCAGCAGAGAGGCTCAAGAGACCCAGTACTTC.

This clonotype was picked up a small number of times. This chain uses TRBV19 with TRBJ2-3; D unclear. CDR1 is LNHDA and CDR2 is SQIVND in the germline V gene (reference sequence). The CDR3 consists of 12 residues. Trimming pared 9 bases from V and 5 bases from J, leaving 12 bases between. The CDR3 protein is CASSSVGDTQYF. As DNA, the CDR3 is TGTGCCAGCTCATCTGTGGGAGATACGCAGTATTTT.

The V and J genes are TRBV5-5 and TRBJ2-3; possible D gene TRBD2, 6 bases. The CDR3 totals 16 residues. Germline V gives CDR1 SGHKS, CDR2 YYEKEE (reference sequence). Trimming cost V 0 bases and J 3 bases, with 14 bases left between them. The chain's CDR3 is CASSLGRVGGTDTQYF. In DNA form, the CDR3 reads TGTGCCAGCAGCTTGGGTCGGGTTGGGGGGACAGATACGCAGTATTTT.

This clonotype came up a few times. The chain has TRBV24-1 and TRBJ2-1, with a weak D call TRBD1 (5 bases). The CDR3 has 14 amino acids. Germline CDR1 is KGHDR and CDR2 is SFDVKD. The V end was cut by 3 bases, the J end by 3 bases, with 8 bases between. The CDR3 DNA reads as TGTGCCACCAGTGATGCTGACAGCTACAATGAGCAGTTCTTC. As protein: CATSDADSYNEQFF.

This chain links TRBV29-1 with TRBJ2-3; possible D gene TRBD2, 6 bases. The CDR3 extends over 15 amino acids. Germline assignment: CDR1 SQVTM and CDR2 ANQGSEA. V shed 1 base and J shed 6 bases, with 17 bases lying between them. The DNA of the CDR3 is TGCAGCGTTGAAGGGGGCGGATCGGGAGAGGATACGCAGTATTTT. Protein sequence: CSVEGGGSGEDTQYF.

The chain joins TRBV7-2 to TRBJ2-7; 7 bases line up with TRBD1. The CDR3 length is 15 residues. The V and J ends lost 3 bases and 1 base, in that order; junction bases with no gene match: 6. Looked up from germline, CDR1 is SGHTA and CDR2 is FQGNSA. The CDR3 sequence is CASSFGQAFSYEQYF. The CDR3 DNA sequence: TGTGCCAGCAGCTTTGGACAGGCGTTTTCCTACGAGCAGTACTTC.

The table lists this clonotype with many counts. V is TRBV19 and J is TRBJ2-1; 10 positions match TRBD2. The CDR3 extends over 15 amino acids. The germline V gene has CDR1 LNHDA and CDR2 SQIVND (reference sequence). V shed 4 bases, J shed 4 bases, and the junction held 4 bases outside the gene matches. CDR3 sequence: CASSTGTSAYNEQFF. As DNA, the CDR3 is TGTGCCAGTAGTACGGGGACTAGCGCATACAATGAGCAGTTCTTC.

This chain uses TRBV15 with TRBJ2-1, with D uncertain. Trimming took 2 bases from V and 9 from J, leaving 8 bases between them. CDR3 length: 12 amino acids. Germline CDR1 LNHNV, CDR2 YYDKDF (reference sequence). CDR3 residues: CATSRIIGEQFF. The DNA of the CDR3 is TGTGCCACCAGCAGAATCATCGGTGAGCAGTTCTTC.

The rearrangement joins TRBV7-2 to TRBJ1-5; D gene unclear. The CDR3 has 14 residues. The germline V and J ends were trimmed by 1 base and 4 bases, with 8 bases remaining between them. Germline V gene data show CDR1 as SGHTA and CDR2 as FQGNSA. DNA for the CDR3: TGTGCCAGCAGCTTAGTTGGGGAGAATCAGCCCCAGCATTTT. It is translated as CASSLVGENQPQHF.

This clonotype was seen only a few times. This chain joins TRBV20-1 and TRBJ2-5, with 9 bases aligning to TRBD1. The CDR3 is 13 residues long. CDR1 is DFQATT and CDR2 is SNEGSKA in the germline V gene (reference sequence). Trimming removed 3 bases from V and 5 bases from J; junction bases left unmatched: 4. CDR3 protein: CSARTGGAETQYF. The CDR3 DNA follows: TGCAGTGCTAGGACAGGGGGAGCCGAGACCCAGTACTTC.

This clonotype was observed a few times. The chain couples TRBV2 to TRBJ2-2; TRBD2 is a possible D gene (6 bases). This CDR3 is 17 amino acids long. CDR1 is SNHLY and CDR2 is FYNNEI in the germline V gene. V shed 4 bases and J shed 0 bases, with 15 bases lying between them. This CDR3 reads CASSGSREATNTGELFF. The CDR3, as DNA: TGTGCCAGCAGTGGGAGCAGGGAGGCCACGAACACCGGGGAGCTGTTTTTT.

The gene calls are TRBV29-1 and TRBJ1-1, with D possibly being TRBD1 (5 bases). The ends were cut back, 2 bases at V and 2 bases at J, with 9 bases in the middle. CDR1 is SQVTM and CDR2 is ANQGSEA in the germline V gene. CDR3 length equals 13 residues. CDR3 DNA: TGCAGCGTTGAACTACAGGCTAACACTGAAGCTTTCTTT. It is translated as CSVELQANTEAFF.

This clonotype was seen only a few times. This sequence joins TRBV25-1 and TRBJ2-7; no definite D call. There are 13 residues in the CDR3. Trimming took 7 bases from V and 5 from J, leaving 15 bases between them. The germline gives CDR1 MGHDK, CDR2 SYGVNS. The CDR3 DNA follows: TGTGCCAGCAAACCCCCTCTAATGAACGAGCAGTACTTC. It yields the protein CASKPPLMNEQYF.

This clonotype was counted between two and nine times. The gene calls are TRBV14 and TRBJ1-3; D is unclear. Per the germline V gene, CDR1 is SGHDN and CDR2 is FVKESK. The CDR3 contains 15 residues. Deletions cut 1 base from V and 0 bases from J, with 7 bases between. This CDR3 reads CASSQVVNSGNTIYF. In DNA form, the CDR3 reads TGTGCCAGCAGCCAAGTAGTCAACTCTGGAAACACCATATATTTT. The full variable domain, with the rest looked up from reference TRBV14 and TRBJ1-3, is EAGVTQFPSHSVIEKGQTVTLRCDPISGHDNLYWYRRVMGKEIKFLLHFVKESKQDESGMPNNRFLAERTGGTYSTLKVQPAELEDSGVYFCASSQVVNSGNTIYFGEGSWLTVV.

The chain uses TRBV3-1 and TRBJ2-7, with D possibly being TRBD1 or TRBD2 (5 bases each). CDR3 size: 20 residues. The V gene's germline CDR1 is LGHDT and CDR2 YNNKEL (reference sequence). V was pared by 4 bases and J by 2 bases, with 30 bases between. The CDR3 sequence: CASSPFKGMPTRLQTYEQYF. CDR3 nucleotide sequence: TGTGCCAGCAGCCCGTTCAAGGGGATGCCCACTAGACTACAAACCTACGAGCAGTACTTC.

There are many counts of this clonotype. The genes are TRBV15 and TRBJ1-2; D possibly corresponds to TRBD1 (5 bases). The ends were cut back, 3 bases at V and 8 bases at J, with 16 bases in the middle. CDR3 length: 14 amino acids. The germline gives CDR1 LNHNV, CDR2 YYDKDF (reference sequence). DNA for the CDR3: TGTGCCACCAGCAGCCTTAAGCGAGGGGACGGCTACACCTTC. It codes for CATSSLKRGDGYTF.

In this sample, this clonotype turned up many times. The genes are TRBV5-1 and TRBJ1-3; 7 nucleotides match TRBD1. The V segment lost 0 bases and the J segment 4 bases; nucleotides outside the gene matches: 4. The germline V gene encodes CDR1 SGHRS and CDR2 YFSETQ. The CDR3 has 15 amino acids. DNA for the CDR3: TGCGCCAGCAGCTTGGCCGGGGACAGAGGAAACACCATATATTTT. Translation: CASSLAGDRGNTIYF.

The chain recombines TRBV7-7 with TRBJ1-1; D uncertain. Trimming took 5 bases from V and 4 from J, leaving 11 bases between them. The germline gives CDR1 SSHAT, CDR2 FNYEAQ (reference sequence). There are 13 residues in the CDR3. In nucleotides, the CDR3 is TGTGCCAGCAGCCCCACGGTGGGCACTGAAGCTTTCTTT. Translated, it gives CASSPTVGTEAFF.

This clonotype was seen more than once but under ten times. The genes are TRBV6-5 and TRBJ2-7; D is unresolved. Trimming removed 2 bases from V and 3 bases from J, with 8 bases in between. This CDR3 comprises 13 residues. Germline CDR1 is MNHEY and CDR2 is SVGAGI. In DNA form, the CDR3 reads TGTGCCAGCAGTTACGCGCGGAGCTACGAGCAGTACTTC. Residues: CASSYARSYEQYF.

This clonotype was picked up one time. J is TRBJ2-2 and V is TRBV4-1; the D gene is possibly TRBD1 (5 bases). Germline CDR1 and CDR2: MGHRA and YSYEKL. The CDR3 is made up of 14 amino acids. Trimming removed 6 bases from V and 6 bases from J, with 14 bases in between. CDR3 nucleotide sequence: TGCGCCAGCAGAGTCAGGGAAAAGTCCGGGGAGCTGTTTTTT. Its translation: CASRVREKSGELFF.

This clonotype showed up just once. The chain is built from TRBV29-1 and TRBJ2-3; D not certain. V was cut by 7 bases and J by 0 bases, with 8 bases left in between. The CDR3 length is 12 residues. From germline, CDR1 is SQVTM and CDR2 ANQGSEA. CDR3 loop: CSADRSTDTQYF. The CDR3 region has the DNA TGCAGCGCCGACCGTAGCACAGATACGCAGTATTTT.

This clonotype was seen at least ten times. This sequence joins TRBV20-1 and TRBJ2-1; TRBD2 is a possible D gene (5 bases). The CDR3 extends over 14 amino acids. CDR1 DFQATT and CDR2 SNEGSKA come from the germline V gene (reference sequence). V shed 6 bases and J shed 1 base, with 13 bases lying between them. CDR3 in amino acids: CSAPPEGSYNEQFF. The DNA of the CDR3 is TGCAGTGCCCCCCCCGAGGGATCCTACAATGAGCAGTTCTTC.

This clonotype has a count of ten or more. The CDR3 reads CASSLGLPENTGELFF. The CDR3 coding sequence is TGCGCCAGCAGCCTGGGACTACCGGAGAACACCGGGGAGCTGTTTTTT. J is TRBJ2-2 and V is TRBV4-1, with TRBD2 matching over 7 bases. CDR1 and CDR2 from the germline V gene are MGHRA and YSYEKL. The CDR3 extends over 16 amino acids. Unmatched junction bases numbered 6, after V lost 4 bases and J lost 1 base.

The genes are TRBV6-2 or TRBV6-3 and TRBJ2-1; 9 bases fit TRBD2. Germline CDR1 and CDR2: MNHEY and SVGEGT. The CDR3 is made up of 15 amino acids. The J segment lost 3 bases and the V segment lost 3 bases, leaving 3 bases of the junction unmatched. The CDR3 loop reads CASSYETSGYNEQFF. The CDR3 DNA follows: TGTGCCAGCAGTTATGAGACTAGCGGCTACAATGAGCAGTTCTTC.